One sample yielded the 22 T cell receptor beta chains listed below, sequenced in a study of cytomegalovirus exposure and HLA in healthy donors. The PCR used 60 Vbeta and 13 Jbeta primers. Sequencing was performed with immunoSEQ multiplex PCR; in TCRdb, only in-frame clones are kept and a portion is missing. Of about 130,000 clones listed, about 74% are singletons. The source material was PBMCs. The receptors here all came from a woman aged 45-59 years in good health and CMV-seropositive.

The chain carries TRBV30 and TRBJ2-7, with D possibly matching TRBD2 (5 bases). The CDR3 spans 12 residues. The germline V gene encodes CDR1 GTSNPN and CDR2 SVGIG (reference sequence). The ends were cut back, 5 bases at V and 7 bases at J, with 15 bases in the middle. CDR3 sequence (DNA): TGTGCCTGGCGCGACGCGGGTTGGGAGCAGTACTTC. Amino acids: CAWRDAGWEQYF.

In this sample, this clone turned up a few times. V gene TRBV7-7 combines with J gene TRBJ2-5; TRBD2 might be the D (5 bases). The germline gives CDR1 SSHAT, CDR2 FNYEAQ (reference sequence). This CDR3 region has 14 residues. V lost 2 bases to trimming and J lost 1 base, with 8 bases between them. In DNA form, the CDR3 reads TGTGCCAGCAGCTTAAGACTATTCCAAGAGACCCAGTACTTC. This translates into CASSLRLFQETQYF.

This chain connects TRBV2 to TRBJ2-2; D call uncertain. This CDR3 has 15 amino acids. The germline gives CDR1 SNHLY, CDR2 FYNNEI. V was clipped by 4 bases and J by 1 base, with 10 bases between them. CDR3 nucleotides: TGTGCCAGCAGTGGCACGACTCAGAACACCGGGGAGCTGTTTTTT. Translation gives CASSGTTQNTGELFF.

The chain links TRBV25-1 to TRBJ2-7; maybe TRBD2 (6 bases). CDR3 length equals 14 residues. The V end was cut by 3 bases, the J end by 3 bases, with 12 bases between. Germline CDR1 reads MGHDK; CDR2 reads SYGVNS. The CDR3 DNA follows: TGTGCCAGCAGTGAGACGGAGGGACGCTACGAGCAGTACTTC. Protein: CASSETEGRYEQYF.

The V and J genes are TRBV6-5 and TRBJ1-5; TRBD1 matches 7 bases. The CDR3 contains 16 residues. Looked up from germline, CDR1 is MNHEY and CDR2 is SVGAGI. The V segment lost 0 bases and the J segment 9 bases; nucleotides outside the gene matches: 11. The CDR3 here is CASSYSVRGRLMPQHF. The CDR3 DNA follows: TGTGCCAGCAGTTACTCGGTGAGGGGGCGGTTAATGCCCCAGCATTTT.

The V and J genes are TRBV6-5 and TRBJ2-5; TRBD2 matches 9 bases. This CDR3 comprises 16 residues. Looked up from germline, CDR1 is MNHEY and CDR2 is SVGAGI. V was pared by 0 bases and J by 2 bases, with 4 bases of the junction left unmatched. The chain's CDR3 is CASSYSGLAGQETQYF. In DNA, the CDR3 is TGTGCCAGCAGTTACTCGGGGCTAGCGGGGCAAGAGACCCAGTACTTC.

This clone was recorded a few times. V and J are TRBV29-1 and TRBJ1-1, with 7 bases lining up with TRBD1. The CDR3 extends over 13 amino acids. Germline V gene sequence: CDR1 SQVTM, CDR2 ANQGSEA. Unmatched junction bases numbered 13, after V lost 7 bases and J lost 8 bases. The chain's CDR3 is CSEWTGRGAEAFF. CDR3 DNA sequence: TGCAGCGAGTGGACAGGCCGAGGGGCCGAAGCTTTCTTT.

DNA for the CDR3: TGCGCCAGCAGCATCGGAGCAACTAATGAAAAACTGTTTTTT. Its protein product is CASSIGATNEKLFF. This chain joins TRBV5-1 and TRBJ1-4; D unclear. Germline CDR1 reads SGHRS; CDR2 reads YFSETQ. Trimming pared 4 bases from V and 0 bases from J, leaving 7 bases between. This CDR3 has 14 amino acids.

The rearrangement links TRBV7-8 to TRBJ2-1; 10 nucleotides align to TRBD2. J was trimmed by 9 bases and V by 5 bases; bases with no gene match: 16. Germline CDR1 is SGHVS and CDR2 is FQNEAQ. The CDR3 is made up of 17 amino acids. In DNA, the CDR3 is TGTGCCAGCAGCCTATTACGCCTAGCGGGGGTGTCCATTGAGCAGTTCTTC. Its translation: CASSLLRLAGVSIEQFF.

This clone has more than one count but fewer than ten. The CDR3 loop is CSVPTGGGDEQYF. The CDR3 bases are TGCAGCGTGCCTACAGGGGGCGGAGACGAGCAGTACTTC. This rearrangement joins TRBV29-1 to TRBJ2-7; TRBD1 agrees at 9 bases. This CDR3 has 13 amino acids. The junction had 8 bases not matched to a gene; V was cut back by 6 bases and J by 5 bases. CDR1 is SQVTM, CDR2 ANQGSEA, per germline.

This clone was detected only a few times. The V call is TRBV2, the J call TRBJ2-1; D is unclear. Germline values: CDR1 SNHLY, CDR2 FYNNEI. V was pared by 5 bases and J by 5 bases, with 7 bases between. There are 12 residues in the CDR3. The CDR3 here is CASSHEDNEQFF. CDR3 bases: TGTGCCAGCAGTCATGAGGACAATGAGCAGTTCTTC.

This clone was detected once. The V and J genes are TRBV25-1 and TRBJ1-1, with D unresolved. Germline values: CDR1 MGHDK, CDR2 SYGVNS. This CDR3 region has 14 residues. V dropped 8 bases and J dropped 3 bases, with 16 bases sitting between them. CDR3 coding DNA: TGTGCCAGCCCACCTCCTCCGGGAGACACTGAAGCTTTCTTT. This codes for CASPPPPGDTEAFF.

The V and J genes are TRBV15 and TRBJ2-7, with a weak D call TRBD2 (5 bases). Germline CDR1 and CDR2: LNHNV and YYDKDF (reference sequence). With 1 base removed from V and 1 base from J, the gap between germline ends came to 8 bases. The CDR3 consists of 14 residues. CDR3 coding DNA: TGTGCCACCAGCAGAGGTCGGGGATCCTACGAGCAGTACTTC. It specifies CATSRGRGSYEQYF.

This sequence joins TRBV4-1 and TRBJ1-2; weak D call: TRBD1 (6 bases). Germline CDR1 is MGHRA and CDR2 is YSYEKL. The CDR3 runs to 17 residues. Trimming removed 4 bases at V and 4 bases at J, with 22 bases between. In DNA form, the CDR3 reads TGCGCCAGCAGCCGCGCGTCGTCCGGGACACCCGCCTATGGCTACACCTTC. It encodes CASSRASSGTPAYGYTF.

Only one count was recorded for this clone. V usage is TRBV18 and J usage is TRBJ1-1, with D tentatively TRBD1 (6 bases). Per the germline V gene, CDR1 is KGHSH and CDR2 is LQKENI. CDR3 length: 13 residues. Between the trimmed V and J ends, which lost 1 base and 3 bases, there was a span of 6 bases. The CDR3 loop reads CASSPRTDTEAFF. The CDR3 DNA follows: TGTGCCAGCTCACCACGGACAGACACTGAAGCTTTCTTT.

J is TRBJ1-2 and V is TRBV28; D possibly corresponds to TRBD1 (6 bases). The CDR3 extends over 13 amino acids. Germline V gene data show CDR1 as MDHEN and CDR2 as SYDVKM. The germline V and J ends were trimmed by 6 bases and 9 bases, with 17 bases remaining between them. This CDR3 reads CASRLDSLRSYTF. The CDR3 bases are TGTGCCAGCAGATTGGACAGCCTCCGGAGCTACACCTTC.

This clone was observed a few times. The V and J genes are TRBV11-3 and TRBJ2-2; D gene unclear. The CDR3 is 15 amino acids. Trimming took off 4 bases at V and 1 base at J, with 10 bases between the two ends. CDR1 is SGHNT, CDR2 YENEEA, per germline. The CDR3 is CASSSLAVNTGELFF. CDR3 sequence (DNA): TGTGCCAGCAGCTCCCTGGCGGTGAACACCGGGGAGCTGTTTTTT.

The chain combines TRBV29-1 with TRBJ2-7; 9 bases map to TRBD1. With 6 bases clipped from V and 4 bases from J, the junction kept 7 bases outside the gene matches. Germline CDR1 reads SQVTM; CDR2 reads ANQGSEA. There are 13 residues in the CDR3. CDR3 sequence reads: CSVSGTGRYEQYF. The CDR3 nucleotides read TGCAGCGTCTCCGGGACAGGGCGGTACGAGCAGTACTTC.

J is TRBJ2-5 and V is TRBV5-5; 8 bases are a match to TRBD2. The CDR3 is made up of 14 amino acids. The V segment lost 7 bases and the J segment 5 bases; nucleotides outside the gene matches: 10. Germline V gene sequence: CDR1 SGHKS, CDR2 YYEKEE (reference sequence). In DNA, the CDR3 is TGTGCCAGCTACCTCCGGGGGGGCGGGGAGACCCAGTACTTC. Its protein product is CASYLRGGGETQYF.

V and J are TRBV27 and TRBJ1-5, with 8 nucleotides matching TRBD1. J lost 4 bases, V lost 6 bases, and 2 bases had no gene match. The CDR3 consists of 13 residues. Germline-derived CDR1 and CDR2 are MNHEY and SMNVEV (reference sequence). CDR3 sequence reads: CASSTGGNQPQHF. The CDR3 bases are TGTGCCAGCAGCACAGGGGGAAATCAGCCCCAGCATTTT.

The rearrangement joins TRBV30 to TRBJ1-5; tentatively, D is TRBD1 (6 bases). This CDR3 contains 20 residues. Trimming stripped 2 bases from V and 4 bases from J, with 30 bases between. Germline loops: CDR1 GTSNPN, CDR2 SVGIG (reference sequence). CDR3 DNA: TGTGCCTGGAGTTATGGGGCCGGGACAACGACTCTTAGAGGGAATCAGCCCCAGCATTTT. Residues: CAWSYGAGTTTLRGNQPQHF.

J is TRBJ2-3 and V is TRBV19, with TRBD2 matching over 12 bases. From germline, CDR1 is LNHDA and CDR2 SQIVND (reference sequence). V was clipped by 3 bases and J by 1 base; unmatched bases: 2. The CDR3 extends over 16 amino acids. The CDR3 coding sequence is TGTGCCAGTAGTATCCGGACTAGCGGGGGCACAGATACGCAGTATTTT. Its protein product is CASSIRTSGGTDTQYF.